This TCR beta chain derives from a study of PD-1 blockade in classical Hodgkin lymphoma. All patients relapsed after autologous stem cell transplantation, and brentuximab vedotin exposure varied. The method was immunoSEQ multiplex PCR; TCRdb's version includes in-frame clones alone and lacks a portion of them. The data contain roughly 41,000 clones, 85% to 90% of them singletons. CDR1 is SGHVS and CDR2 is FQNEAQ in the germline V gene. Trimming at V came to 3 bases and at J to 7 bases, leaving 2 bases not matched to a gene. The CDR3 runs to 14 residues. The genes are TRBV7-8 and TRBJ2-1; 11 nucleotides match TRBD2. This receptor was taken from a human donor with classical Hodgkin lymphoma. The source was peripheral blood mononuclear cells (PBMCs), collected before the second cycle of nivolumab. The CDR3 loop reads CASSFLAGGNEQFF. CDR3 bases: TGTGCCAGCAGCTTCCTAGCGGGGGGTAATGAGCAGTTCTTC.